A single sample gave rise to the 12 T cell receptor beta chains below, sequenced in a study of shared clonotypes between healthy human individuals. Clones were sequenced by immunoSEQ multiplex PCR, and TCRdb holds only the in-frame ones, with some missing. Here the sample spans some 2,400,000 clones, about 94% being singletons. Sequencing was carried out using naive CD4+ T cells sorted from blood. Sample subset: CD45RA+ positively selected. The receptors derive from a young man in good health.

The chain is built from TRBV9 and TRBJ2-3, with a weak D call TRBD1 (6 bases). The CDR3 consists of 15 residues. Trimming left V 1 base short and J 0 bases short, with 9 bases between. The V gene's germline CDR1 is SGDLS and CDR2 YYNGEE. The CDR3 loop is CASSVSGQSTDTQYF. The CDR3 nucleotides are TGTGCCAGCAGCGTATCCGGACAGAGCACAGATACGCAGTATTTT.

This rearrangement joins TRBV7-9 to TRBJ2-1; no firm D call. The CDR3 spans 15 residues. The germline gives CDR1 SEHNR, CDR2 FQNEAQ (reference sequence). V lost 0 bases, J lost 1 base, and 7 bases lay in between. The CDR3 reads CASSLAGPSYNEQFF. The CDR3 DNA reads TGTGCCAGCAGCTTAGCAGGGCCATCCTACAATGAGCAGTTCTTC.

This clone has just one count. The chain uses TRBV30 and TRBJ2-1, with unresolved D. V was cut by 6 bases and J by 1 base, with 16 bases left in between. There are 15 residues in the CDR3. The germline V gene has CDR1 GTSNPN and CDR2 SVGIG (reference sequence). The CDR3: CACQFVGSSYNEQFF. Here the CDR3 DNA reads TGTGCCTGCCAATTCGTGGGAAGTTCCTACAATGAGCAGTTCTTC.

The chain couples TRBV28 to TRBJ1-2, with D maybe TRBD1 (5 bases). CDR3 length equals 12 residues. Germline CDR1 and CDR2: MDHEN and SYDVKM. Trimming shortened V by 5 bases and J by 8 bases, and 12 bases separated the two germline ends. The CDR3 region is CASSPRATGYTF. In DNA, the CDR3 is TGTGCCAGCAGTCCCAGGGCTACGGGCTACACCTTC.

As concerns this clone: The sample contains more than one DNA sequence encoding this CDR3. The rearrangement joins TRBV6-5 to TRBJ1-2; possibly TRBD1 for D (5 bases). CDR1 and CDR2 from the germline V gene are MNHEY and SVGAGI. V was shortened by 6 bases and J by 5 bases, with 10 bases between the two germline ends. The CDR3 extends over 12 amino acids. CDR3 DNA sequence: TGTGCCAGCAGCGCAGGGAATTATGGCTACACCTTC. Translated, it gives CASSAGNYGYTF.

This clone came up once. The chain has TRBV28 and TRBJ1-1; perhaps TRBD1 as D (5 bases). This CDR3 is built from 19 residues. Trimming pared 5 bases from V and 4 bases from J, leaving 29 bases between. Germline CDR1 MDHEN, CDR2 SYDVKM. CDR3 amino acids: CASSRGLTGLKRGPTEAFF. The CDR3 DNA reads as TGTGCCAGCAGTCGCGGATTAACGGGCCTCAAAAGGGGTCCCACTGAAGCTTTCTTT.

This clone was picked up one time. The genes are TRBV6-6 and TRBJ2-6, with no clear D. V gave up 7 bases and J gave up 0 bases, with 10 bases separating them. The CDR3 sequence is 15 residues long. Germline V gene lookup returns CDR1 MNHNY and CDR2 SVGAGI (reference sequence). As DNA, the CDR3 is TGTGCCAGCACCCCCAGTCTCTCTGGGGCCAACGTCCTGACTTTC. It codes for CASTPSLSGANVLTF.

With regard to this clone: Distinct nucleotide sequences in the sample also encode this CDR3. This chain joins TRBV7-9 and TRBJ2-3, with D possibly matching TRBD2 (5 bases). Germline CDR1 is SEHNR and CDR2 is FQNEAQ (reference sequence). The V end was cut by 3 bases, the J end by 0 bases, with 10 bases between. This CDR3 is built from 15 residues. The CDR3 loop reads CASSFGRASTDTQYF. The CDR3 nucleotides are TGTGCCAGCAGCTTCGGGCGGGCGAGCACAGATACGCAGTATTTT.

V is TRBV11-2 and J is TRBJ1-1, with D unclear. This CDR3 contains 15 residues. V was clipped by 0 bases and J by 4 bases, with 12 bases between them. Looked up from germline, CDR1 is SGHAT and CDR2 is FQNNGV. CDR3 sequence: CASSLEFALTTEAFF. CDR3 DNA: TGTGCCAGCAGCTTAGAATTCGCCCTAACCACTGAAGCTTTCTTT.

The gene calls are TRBV18 and TRBJ2-1; D is perhaps TRBD2 (5 bases). Between the trimmed V and J ends, which lost 2 bases and 0 bases, there was a span of 14 bases. The CDR3 sequence is 17 residues long. Looked up from germline, CDR1 is KGHSH and CDR2 is LQKENI. CDR3 residues: CASSPKVASSSYNEQFF. CDR3 sequence (DNA): TGTGCCAGCTCACCAAAAGTAGCGTCAAGCTCCTACAATGAGCAGTTCTTC. The whole variable domain, filled in from reference TRBV18 and TRBJ2-1, reads NAGVMQNPRHLVRRRGQEARLRCSPMKGHSHVYWYRQLPEEGLKFMVYLQKENIIDESGMPKERFSAEFPKEGPSILRIQQVVRGDSAAYFCASSPKVASSSYNEQFFGPGTRLTVL.

Concerning this clone itself: The sample carries other DNA sequences with the same CDR3. V gene TRBV5-1 combines with J gene TRBJ2-7; a possible D gene is TRBD2 (6 bases). The V end lost 4 bases, the J end lost 0 bases, and 11 bases lay between the germline ends. Germline V gene data show CDR1 as SGHRS and CDR2 as YFSETQ. This CDR3 has 14 amino acids. CDR3 bases: TGCGCCAGCAGCCCTGGGGGGAACTCCTACGAGCAGTACTTC. This codes for CASSPGGNSYEQYF.

The chain joins TRBV9 to TRBJ2-6, with D perhaps matching TRBD2 (6 bases). Per the germline V gene, CDR1 is SGDLS and CDR2 is YYNGEE. V was clipped by 4 bases and J by 0 bases, with 17 bases between them. This CDR3 comprises 18 residues. The CDR3 nucleotides are TGTGCCAGCAGCCCCTGGGGGGAAGTCCTCTCTGGGGCCAACGTCCTGACTTTC. The encoded protein is CASSPWGEVLSGANVLTF.